Listed below are T cell receptor beta chains from one sample, sequenced in a study of blood T cell repertoires in COVID-19. Some clones are missing from TCRdb's copy, which holds only in-frame ones; the method was immunoSEQ multiplex PCR. Among 130,000 to 150,000 clones listed, roughly 80% were seen once. Sample: peripheral blood. These receptors originate from a human donor in a cohort sampled during active COVID-19. Each CDR3 is given with its conserved first and last residue. A D gene is named only where the DNA matches it firmly. Only some rows state a clone size, as once, few, many or a class for expanded clones.

>few|17|TRBV10-3|TRBJ2-2|TRBD2
TGTGCCATCGGCGGGAAGGGACTAGCGGAAAACACCGGGGAGCTGTTTTTT
CAIGGKGLAENTGELFF
>-|15|TRBV7-9|TRBJ2-2|-
TGTGCCAGCAGCTTATCTCCAGGGATGGCCGGGGAGCTGTTTTTT
CASSLSPGMAGELFF
>once|17|TRBV13|TRBJ1-6|-
TGTGCCAGCAGCAAGGGACAAACCCTACTCTATAATTCACCCCTCCACTTT
CASSKGQTLLYNSPLHF
>once|12|TRBV2|TRBJ1-4|-
TGTGCCAGCAGCGCGCGGAGTGAAAAACTGTTTTTT
CASSARSEKLFF
>-|14|TRBV7-9|TRBJ1-6|-
TGTGCCAGCAGCTTAGCCAGGGATAATTCACCCCTCCACTTT
CASSLARDNSPLHF
>-|13|TRBV30|TRBJ1-1|-
TGTGCCGTAAACAGGGTCGGGAACACTGAAGCTTTCTTT
CAVNRVGNTEAFF
>-|13|TRBV3-1/TRBV3-2|TRBJ1-6|-
TGTGCCAGCAGCCAGACAGTAAATTCACCCCTCCACTTT
CASSQTVNSPLHF
>-|11|TRBV2|TRBJ2-1|-
TGTGCCAGCAGTGAAAGGAAAGAGGAGTTCTTC
CASSERKEEFF
>few|12|TRBV10-3|TRBJ2-2|-
TGTGCCATCGCTGCGAGGACCGGGGAGCTGTTTTTT
CAIAARTGELFF
>-|13|TRBV30|TRBJ2-1|-
TGTGCCTGGGGAACCACAGGTCCCCATGAGCAGTTCTTC
CAWGTTGPHEQFF
>-|16|TRBV7-2|TRBJ2-5|TRBD2
TGTGCCAGCAGCCCGAGCGGGGGCAGTGTAGTGGAGACCCAGTACTTC
CASSPSGGSVVETQYF
>-|12|TRBV7-2|TRBJ1-3|-
TGTGCCAGCAGTCCGACTCGGAACACCATATATTTT
CASSPTRNTIYF
>-|13|TRBV5-1|TRBJ1-2|-
TGCGCCAGCAGCTTTAGTGCGGATCGTGGCTACACCTTC
CASSFSADRGYTF
>-|16|TRBV15|TRBJ1-5|TRBD1
TGTGCCACCAGCAGAGATAAGACAGGGGGCTATCAGCCCCAGCATTTT
CATSRDKTGGYQPQHF
>-|15|TRBV6-1|TRBJ1-3|-
TGTGCCAGCAGTGAAGGACAACCGACAGGAAACACCATATATTTT
CASSEGQPTGNTIYF
>-|13|TRBV25-1|TRBJ1-1|TRBD1
TGTGCCAGTTCAAACAGGGGGGTCGCTGAAGCTTTCTTT
CASSNRGVAEAFF
>-|15|TRBV5-1|TRBJ1-6|-
TGCGCCAGCAGCTCGGAGGGACGGGAGAATTCACCCCTCCACTTT
CASSSEGRENSPLHF
>-|16|TRBV28|TRBJ1-4|-
TGTGCCAGCAGTTTAGTAATGCGTGCAACTAATGAAAAACTGTTTTTT
CASSLVMRATNEKLFF
>-|12|TRBV6-2/TRBV6-3|TRBJ2-1|-
TGTGCCAGCAGCTTCTGGCGGGAACCGCAGTTCTTC
CASSFWREPQFF
>-|16|TRBV5-4|TRBJ2-5|TRBD2
TGTGCCAGCAGCTCGGCTAGCGGGGGGCAACAAGAGACCCAGTACTTC
CASSSASGGQQETQYF
>-|13|TRBV10-3|TRBJ1-1|-
TGTGCCATCACGCGAGAGCCGAACACTGAAGCTTTCTTT
CAITREPNTEAFF
>-|16|TRBV2|TRBJ1-6|TRBD1
TGTGCCAGCAGTGAACTGGGACAGGGGGTTAGGTCACCCCTCCACTTT
CASSELGQGVRSPLHF
>-|15|TRBV28|TRBJ2-7|TRBD1
TGTGCCAGCAGTTTAAAGGGGGCCCTCAGCGACGAGCAGTACTTC
CASSLKGALSDEQYF
>-|15|TRBV27|TRBJ2-5|TRBD1
TGTGCCAGCAGTATATCGGACAGGCCCCGGGAGACCCAGTACTTC
CASSISDRPRETQYF
>few|14|TRBV15|TRBJ1-5|-
TGTGCCACCAGCACCGGGGGTGCTGGGCAGCCCCAGCATTTT
CATSTGGAGQPQHF
>-|19|TRBV27|TRBJ2-6|-
TGTGCCAGCAGTTTATCGAGACAGGTTAGCTTCTCTGGGGCCAACGTCCTGACTTTC
CASSLSRQVSFSGANVLTF